This passage covers 17 T cell receptor beta chains from one sample sequenced in a study of blood T cells in healthy people across ages (dated by TCRdb to the mid-2010s). Libraries were built with 5' RACE. Sequencing was performed on an Illumina HiSeq 2500. The second PCR ran for about 7 to 11 cycles and used a J-beta primer mix along with a sample-barcoded 5' primer. The public sequencing data were trimmed at Q25 with fastp and processed into clonotypes with MiXCR by TCRdb, which kept only in-frame beta chains. Duplicate CDR3 protein sequences are folded into a single record with the most common DNA and genes. The sample table lists a few hundred thousand distinct CDR3 sequences, 27% of them with a count of one. The ten largest clones represent approximately 3.6% of the sample. Another study also made use of these data, one on T cells of mothers and their children.

The sequenced sample was blood. These receptors were taken from a boy aged 2 to 10 in good health.

This clonotype showed up just a few times. The chain recombines TRBV7-9 with TRBJ2-7, with D tentatively TRBD1 or TRBD2 (6 bases each). V was shortened by 7 bases and J by 9 bases, with 16 bases between the two germline ends. The CDR3 runs 12 residues. Per the germline V gene, CDR1 is SEHNR and CDR2 is FQNEAQ (reference sequence). CDR3 DNA sequence: TGTGCCAGCACCCCTGAGGGGGGCGTGCAGTACTTC. This translates into CASTPEGGVQYF.

This clonotype has at least ten counts. The chain links TRBV20-1 to TRBJ1-6; 8 bases map to TRBD1. CDR1 is DFQATT, CDR2 SNEGSKA, per germline (reference sequence). The ends lost 3 bases at V and 9 bases at J; junction bases unmatched: 4. CDR3 length equals 13 residues. CDR3 nucleotides: TGCAGTGCTAGGGACAGGGAGGCTTCACCCCTCCACTTT. Translation gives CSARDREASPLHF.

This chain connects TRBV6-2 or TRBV6-3 to TRBJ2-2; 10 bases agree with TRBD1. Trimming cost V 2 bases and J 7 bases; bases outside gene matches: 10. The CDR3 length is 17 residues. In germline, CDR1 is MNHEY, CDR2 SVGEGT. This chain's CDR3 is CASSYMPGQGRGGELFF. CDR3 bases: TGTGCCAGCAGTTACATGCCGGGACAGGGGCGCGGCGGGGAGCTGTTTTTT.

This chain joins TRBV7-6 and TRBJ2-7; 8 bases are shared with TRBD1. Germline loops: CDR1 SGHVS, CDR2 FNYEAQ. This CDR3 spans 15 amino acids. V dropped 3 bases and J dropped 5; count of bases not matched to a gene: 9. CDR3 region: CASSFLSGQGNEQYF. The DNA for the CDR3 is TGTGCCAGCAGCTTCCTAAGCGGACAGGGAAACGAGCAGTACTTC.

This clonotype came up a few times. This chain uses TRBV7-2 with TRBJ2-4; 7 bases are shared with TRBD2. The CDR3 runs to 13 residues. Germline CDR1 SGHTA, CDR2 FQGNSA. V trimming: 8 bases; J trimming: 8 bases; junction bases outside the gene matches: 9. CDR3 bases: TGTGCCAGCGGGGGGGGAGGGCAGGACATTCAGTACTTC. Translated, it gives CASGGGGQDIQYF.

This chain links TRBV29-1 with TRBJ2-5; D gene ambiguous. V lost 0 bases, J lost 2 bases, and 4 bases lay in between. Germline V lookup: CDR1 SQVTM, CDR2 ANQGSEA. The CDR3 is made up of 12 amino acids. DNA for the CDR3: TGCAGCGTTGAAGAACAGCAAGAGACCCAGTACTTC. Translated, it gives CSVEEQQETQYF.

The chain couples TRBV15 to TRBJ2-5, with D perhaps TRBD1 or TRBD2 (5 bases each). Trimming left V 2 bases short and J 4 bases short, with 17 bases between. Germline CDR1 reads LNHNV; CDR2 reads YYDKDF (reference sequence). There are 16 residues in the CDR3. DNA of the CDR3: TGTGCCACCAGCAGAAACTCAGCGAGGGGTGGAGAGACCCAGTACTTC. This gives the protein CATSRNSARGGETQYF.

The rearrangement uses TRBV7-2 and TRBJ2-1; 11 bases agree with TRBD2. The germline gives CDR1 SGHTA, CDR2 FQGNSA. CDR3 length equals 15 residues. The V and J ends lost 10 bases and 4 bases, in that order; junction bases with no gene match: 9. The CDR3 is CATRVGLAVYNEQFF. In nucleotides, the CDR3 is TGTGCCACCCGCGTGGGACTAGCGGTATACAATGAGCAGTTCTTC. Full variable domain (remainder filled in from reference TRBV7-2 and TRBJ2-1): GAGVSQSPSNKVTEKGKDVELRCDPISGHTALYWYRQSLGQGLEFLIYFQGNSAPDKSGLPSDRFSAERTGGSVSTLTIQRTQQEDSAVYLCATRVGLAVYNEQFFGPGTRLTVL.

J is TRBJ2-5 and V is TRBV5-1, with TRBD1 matching 8 bases. The J call may be mistaken, given a closer DNA end match to TRBJ2-7. The CDR3 extends over 16 amino acids. Germline lookup yields CDR1 SGHRS and CDR2 YFSETQ. CDR3 nucleotide sequence: TGCGCCAGCAGCTTAACTGGGACAGGAAAGTCCTACGAGCAGTACTTC. It is translated as CASSLTGTGKSYEQYF.

This clonotype was recorded only once. V gene TRBV12-5 combines with J gene TRBJ2-2; D gene ambiguous. Germline loops: CDR1 LGHNT, CDR2 FRNRAP. The V end lost 3 bases, the J end lost 5 bases, and 10 bases lay between the germline ends. This CDR3 contains 14 residues. The chain's CDR3 is CASGFHPSTGELFF. In DNA form, the CDR3 reads TGTGCTAGTGGTTTCCACCCCAGTACCGGGGAGCTGTTTTTT. The entire variable domain, with the rest obtained from reference TRBV12-5 and TRBJ2-2, is as follows: DARVTQTPRHKVTEMGQEVTMRCQPILGHNTVFWYRQTMMQGLELLAYFRNRAPLDDSGMPKDRFSAEMPDATLATLKIQPSEPRDSAVYFCASGFHPSTGELFFGEGSRLTVL.

The chain joins TRBV6-6 to TRBJ2-7; either TRBD1 or TRBD2 may supply D (6 bases each). This CDR3 has 12 residues. Trimming removed 2 bases from V and 7 bases from J, with 9 bases in between. The germline V gene has CDR1 MNHNY and CDR2 SVGAGI (reference sequence). The CDR3: CASSYRGLEQYF. The CDR3 coding sequence is TGTGCCAGCAGTTACCGGGGGCTGGAGCAGTACTTC.

The chain couples TRBV7-8 to TRBJ2-7; a possible D gene is TRBD2 (6 bases). The closer fit of TRBJ2-5 to the DNA end suggests the J call may be wrong. The CDR3 extends over 16 amino acids. The germline V gene has CDR1 SGHVS and CDR2 FQNEAQ. CDR3 in amino acids: CASSAAWGGMHETQYF. CDR3 nucleotide sequence: TGTGCCAGCAGCGCCGCCTGGGGCGGGATGCATGAGACCCAGTACTTC.

The chain recombines TRBV6-1 with TRBJ2-2, with TRBD2 identical over 7 bases. Germline V CDR1 and CDR2: MNHNS, SASEGT. CDR3 length equals 17 residues. CDR3 nucleotides: TGTGCGATAAAATTAACTAGCGCGAGAATAAATACCGGGGAGCTGTTTTTT. Amino acid sequence: CAIKLTSARINTGELFF.

The count of this clonotype is one. This sequence joins TRBV29-1 and TRBJ2-2; D gene unclear. The V end lost 3 bases, the J end lost 2 bases, and 10 bases lay between the germline ends. Germline-derived CDR1 and CDR2 are SQVTM and ANQGSEA. This CDR3 is built from 14 residues. DNA for the CDR3: TGCAGCGTTGAGACGAACCTAAACACCGGGGAGCTGTTTTTT. Translating gives CSVETNLNTGELFF.

This clonotype was observed a handful of times. V gene TRBV20-1 combines with J gene TRBJ1-4; 7 bases agree with TRBD1. Germline V gives CDR1 DFQATT, CDR2 SNEGSKA (reference sequence). J lost 1 base, V lost 4 bases, and 6 bases had no gene match. The CDR3 has 15 residues. CDR3 DNA sequence: TGCAGTGCTACAGCTCAGGGGGGAACTAATGAAAAACTGTTTTTT. Residues: CSATAQGGTNEKLFF.

The chain employs TRBV9 and TRBJ2-3; 7 bases map to TRBD1. Trimming took 3 bases from V and 1 from J; bases not matched to a gene: 5. Germline V gene lookup returns CDR1 SGDLS and CDR2 YYNGEE. The CDR3 has 15 residues. CDR3 sequence (DNA): TGTGCCAGCAGCGCCGAGGGGGCCGGCACAGATACGCAGTATTTT. Translation gives CASSAEGAGTDTQYF.

This chain links TRBV29-1 with TRBJ2-3, with 7 bases aligning to TRBD2. V lost 3 bases to trimming and J lost 2 bases; unmatched junction nucleotides: 5. This CDR3 is built from 14 residues. The germline V gene has CDR1 SQVTM and CDR2 ANQGSEA. The CDR3 coding sequence is TGCAGCGTTGACCTAGCGGAAACCACAGATACGCAGTATTTT. It specifies CSVDLAETTDTQYF.